These 30 T cell receptor beta chains came from one sample sequenced in a study of cytomegalovirus exposure and HLA in healthy donors (dated by TCRdb to about 2017). The library relied on the immunoSEQ multiplex PCR assay. A mixture of 60 forward primers for TCR Vbeta segments and 13 reverse primers for TCR Jbeta segments was used in the multiplex PCR. Drawn from immuneACCESS, this table holds only the in-frame rearrangements with V and J called that TCRdb kept. Clones are partly lost; checked studies trace under half to an unresolved V gene and leave the rest unexplained. This sample gives under 200,000 clones in total; about 70% of them show up just once. Less than 3.5% of the sample goes to the ten largest clones. The sequencing input was PBMCs. The source is a woman aged 40 to 55 in good health and CMV-seropositive.

The chain carries TRBV29-1 and TRBJ1-1; perhaps TRBD1 as D (6 bases). The CDR3 is 14 amino acids. CDR1 is SQVTM and CDR2 is ANQGSEA in the germline V gene. Trimming pared 2 bases from V and 4 bases from J, leaving 14 bases between. In DNA form, the CDR3 reads TGCAGCGTTGAAAGGGGCAGGGGTGGCACTGAAGCTTTCTTT. This translates into CSVERGRGGTEAFF.

J is TRBJ1-5 and V is TRBV4-3, with D uncertain. The CDR3 is 13 residues long. Between the trimmed V and J ends, which lost 0 bases and 6 bases, there was a span of 6 bases. Per germline, CDR1 LGHNA and CDR2 YSLEER. This CDR3 is CASSQDEAQPQHF. CDR3 DNA: TGCGCCAGCAGCCAAGATGAAGCTCAGCCCCAGCATTTT.

This clone was seen only a few times. The gene calls are TRBV11-2 and TRBJ2-3, with D possibly being TRBD2 (5 bases). The CDR3 totals 15 residues. Trimming left V 0 bases short and J 1 base short, with 8 bases between. CDR1 SGHAT and CDR2 FQNNGV come from the germline V gene. The CDR3 region has the DNA TGTGCCAGCAGCTTAGACCAGCGGCGCACAGATACGCAGTATTTT. As protein: CASSLDQRRTDTQYF.

This chain uses TRBV29-1 with TRBJ2-1; 13 nucleotides align to TRBD2. J lost 3 bases, V lost 4 bases, and 3 bases had no gene match. The length of the CDR3 is 15 residues. Germline CDR1 SQVTM, CDR2 ANQGSEA. CDR3 sequence (DNA): TGCAGCGTTGGGACTAGCGGGAGCGTCTACAATGAGCAGTTCTTC. This gives the protein CSVGTSGSVYNEQFF.

This clone was counted only a few times. The V call is TRBV10-2, the J call TRBJ2-7; 12 bases match TRBD2. The CDR3 has 18 amino acids. Germline lookup yields CDR1 WSHSY and CDR2 SAAADI. V lost 0 bases, J lost 0 bases, and 6 bases stayed unmatched. In DNA, the CDR3 is TGCGCCAGCAGTGAGTCGGGGCTAGCGGGGGGGAACTCCTACGAGCAGTACTTC. Its translation: CASSESGLAGGNSYEQYF.

The rearrangement uses TRBV15 and TRBJ1-2; maybe TRBD1 (5 bases). Per the germline V gene, CDR1 is LNHNV and CDR2 is YYDKDF (reference sequence). The germline V and J ends were trimmed by 8 bases and 6 bases, with 16 bases remaining between them. This CDR3 has 13 residues. CDR3 region: CATGQWGVNGYTF. CDR3 coding DNA: TGTGCCACCGGCCAGTGGGGGGTTAATGGCTACACCTTC.

J is TRBJ1-4 and V is TRBV4-2; D uncertain. The V gene's germline CDR1 is LGHNA and CDR2 YNFKEQ. Trimming shortened V by 1 base and J by 7 bases, and 4 bases separated the two germline ends. The CDR3 consists of 12 residues. The CDR3: CASSQGAEKLFF. The CDR3 coding sequence is TGTGCCAGCAGCCAAGGGGCTGAAAAACTGTTTTTT.

V and J are TRBV6-5 and TRBJ2-7, with 9 bases matching TRBD1. CDR3 length: 14 residues. J was trimmed by 2 bases and V by 5 bases; bases with no gene match: 4. Germline lookup yields CDR1 MNHEY and CDR2 SVGAGI. The CDR3 bases are TGTGCCAGCAGTCGACAGGGGGGCGCCTACGAGCAGTACTTC. Translation: CASSRQGGAYEQYF.

This sequence joins TRBV7-3 and TRBJ2-1, with 9 bases that match TRBD2. CDR1 and CDR2 (germline): SGHTA, FQGTGA. V shed 6 bases, J shed 5 bases, and the junction held 2 bases outside the gene matches. This CDR3 has 13 amino acids. This CDR3 reads CASRSSGDNEQFF. CDR3 in DNA: TGTGCCAGCAGGTCTAGCGGGGACAATGAGCAGTTCTTC.

V usage is TRBV28 and J usage is TRBJ2-3; perhaps TRBD1 as D (6 bases). V shed 8 bases and J shed 3 bases, with 9 bases lying between them. Germline CDR1 MDHEN, CDR2 SYDVKM. The CDR3 runs 12 residues. The CDR3, as DNA: TGTGCCAGCGAGGGGGAAACAGATACGCAGTATTTT. Its protein is CASEGETDTQYF.

The chain uses TRBV4-1 and TRBJ1-2; D is ambiguous. The CDR3 is 14 residues long. Trimming shortened V by 0 bases and J by 4 bases, and 9 bases separated the two germline ends. Germline CDR1 MGHRA, CDR2 YSYEKL. The CDR3 DNA is TGCGCCAGCAGCCAAGACCTGGCCGCCTATGGCTACACCTTC. It codes for CASSQDLAAYGYTF.

The chain has TRBV6-1 and TRBJ1-1; no definite D call. The CDR3 contains 14 residues. Per the germline V gene, CDR1 is MNHNS and CDR2 is SASEGT. V gave up 6 bases and J gave up 0 bases, with 11 bases separating them. The CDR3 sequence is CASSRERLNTEAFF. The CDR3 DNA is TGTGCCAGCAGCCGGGAGCGATTGAACACTGAAGCTTTCTTT.

CDR3 nucleotides: TGTGCCAGTAGTATGCAGGCAACTAATGAAAAACTGTTTTTT. Amino acids: CASSMQATNEKLFF. J is TRBJ1-4 and V is TRBV19; the D is unclear. The germline V gene encodes CDR1 LNHDA and CDR2 SQIVND (reference sequence). The V end lost 3 bases, the J end lost 0 bases, and 5 bases lay between the germline ends. The CDR3 spans 14 residues.

V and J are TRBV29-1 and TRBJ2-5; TRBD2 matches at 8 bases. There are 14 residues in the CDR3. V trimming: 8 bases; J trimming: 0 bases; junction bases outside the gene matches: 8. Germline CDR1 reads SQVTM; CDR2 reads ANQGSEA. CDR3 nucleotides: TGCAGCATAGCCGGGACTAGAAACCAAGAGACCCAGTACTTC. This translates into CSIAGTRNQETQYF.

This clone was picked up a small number of times. The chain recombines TRBV4-3 with TRBJ2-6; D is unclear. Deletions cut 0 bases from V and 0 bases from J, with 6 bases between. The CDR3 covers 16 residues. In germline, CDR1 is LGHNA, CDR2 YSLEER. CDR3 loop: CASSQEYSSGANVLTF. In DNA, the CDR3 is TGCGCCAGCAGCCAAGAATACAGCTCTGGGGCCAACGTCCTGACTTTC.

This clone has only a few counts. The V and J genes are TRBV10-3 and TRBJ2-1, with 8 positions matching TRBD2. From germline, CDR1 is ENHRY and CDR2 SYGVKD. The CDR3 has 13 amino acids. V gave up 6 bases and J gave up 6 bases; unmatched junction bases: 4. CDR3 region: CAIRLAGTNEQFF. For the CDR3, the DNA is TGTGCCATCAGGTTAGCGGGAACCAATGAGCAGTTCTTC.

This clone was seen just once. The J gene is TRBJ1-1, the V gene TRBV2, with a possible D match to TRBD1 (6 bases). Looked up from germline, CDR1 is SNHLY and CDR2 is FYNNEI. The V end lost 5 bases, the J end lost 3 bases, and 13 bases lay between the germline ends. The CDR3 is 14 amino acids. The DNA for the CDR3 is TGTGCCAGCAGTCAACAGGGAGAGGACACTGAAGCTTTCTTT. Amino acids: CASSQQGEDTEAFF.

This clone was counted a few times. The chain has TRBV7-3 and TRBJ2-3; 9 nucleotides align to TRBD2. There are 15 residues in the CDR3. Germline V CDR1 and CDR2: SGHTA, FQGTGA. The V segment lost 1 base and the J segment 3 bases; nucleotides outside the gene matches: 2. CDR3 coding DNA: TGTGCCAGCAGCTTAAGGAGCGGGAGGACAGATACGCAGTATTTT. Its protein product is CASSLRSGRTDTQYF.

The rearrangement links TRBV5-1 to TRBJ2-5, with 14 bases lining up with TRBD2. The V and J ends lost 3 bases and 2 bases, in that order; junction bases with no gene match: 9. Germline V CDR1 and CDR2: SGHRS, YFSETQ. The CDR3 length is 18 residues. CDR3 sequence: CASSWGTSGRGSQETQYF. CDR3 bases: TGCGCCAGCAGCTGGGGGACTAGCGGGAGAGGAAGTCAAGAGACCCAGTACTTC.

This clone was seen a handful of times. CDR3 protein: CASSRDLAGPGGETQYF. The CDR3 DNA reads TGCGCCAGCAGCCGAGACCTAGCGGGCCCCGGGGGAGAGACCCAGTACTTC. V is TRBV4-3 and J is TRBJ2-5, with 8 bases aligning to TRBD2. This CDR3 region has 17 residues. Germline loops: CDR1 LGHNA, CDR2 YSLEER. With 4 bases clipped from V and 4 bases from J, the junction kept 14 bases outside the gene matches.

The rearrangement uses TRBV9 and TRBJ1-2, with D uncertain. V was trimmed by 4 bases and J by 2 bases, leaving 15 bases between them. The CDR3 runs to 15 residues. Germline V gives CDR1 SGDLS, CDR2 YYNGEE. DNA of the CDR3: TGTGCCAGCAGCCCTATCTCGGACTCAAACTATGGCTACACCTTC. The encoded protein is CASSPISDSNYGYTF.

The chain has TRBV28 and TRBJ2-1, with 9 bases identical to TRBD2. The CDR3 loop spans 14 amino acids. V lost 7 bases, J lost 9 bases, and 10 bases stayed unmatched. CDR1 is MDHEN, CDR2 SYDVKM, per germline. The CDR3 region is CASKVAGDRTEQFF. CDR3 bases: TGTGCCAGCAAAGTAGCGGGAGACAGGACTGAGCAGTTCTTC.

J is TRBJ1-2 and V is TRBV27, with 7 bases lining up with TRBD1. Germline V gene data show CDR1 as MNHEY and CDR2 as SMNVEV (reference sequence). V lost 2 bases and J lost 6; bases outside the gene matches: 12. The CDR3 extends over 16 amino acids. The CDR3 DNA follows: TGTGCCAGCAGTTTAGCCCCGCCACAGGGGACAAATGGCTACACCTTC. It specifies CASSLAPPQGTNGYTF.

This clone was seen only a few times. The rearrangement links TRBV21-1 to TRBJ1-2; the D call in the table, TRBD1, was not verified against the DNA. TRBV21-1 is flagged as a pseudogene. The CDR3 runs 12 residues. The CDR3 spells CASRGQGQGYTF. Written as DNA, the CDR3 is TGTGCCAGCCGAGGACAGGGGCAAGGCTACACCTTC.

CDR3 DNA sequence: TGTGCCAGCAGTTCCGGGGGGGTGAGCGGACTAGCGGGCTACGAGCAGTACTTC. Protein sequence: CASSSGGVSGLAGYEQYF. V usage is TRBV27 and J usage is TRBJ2-7, with TRBD2 matching over 11 bases. The CDR3 totals 18 residues. Looked up from germline, CDR1 is MNHEY and CDR2 is SMNVEV (reference sequence). Trimming cost V 4 bases and J 3 bases; bases outside gene matches: 14.

This chain joins TRBV18 and TRBJ2-1; 9 nucleotides agree with TRBD2. Germline values: CDR1 KGHSH, CDR2 LQKENI. This CDR3 is built from 19 residues. The V gene end was trimmed by 0 bases and the J gene end by 7 bases; junction bases not matched to a gene: 16. CDR3 sequence: CASSPPGNSGSFAGNEQFF. The CDR3 bases are TGTGCCAGCTCACCACCGGGCAATAGCGGGAGCTTTGCGGGGAATGAGCAGTTCTTC.

The chain has TRBV5-1 and TRBJ2-2; D gene uncertain. The V gene's germline CDR1 is SGHRS and CDR2 YFSETQ. CDR3 length equals 14 residues. Trimming stripped 6 bases from V and 0 bases from J, with 9 bases between. The CDR3 DNA reads as TGCGCCAGCACCCCGACTGCGAACACCGGGGAGCTGTTTTTT. Its protein product is CASTPTANTGELFF.

The V gene is TRBV23-1, the J gene TRBJ2-5; D gene unclear. TRBV23-1 is sorted into the ORF group, with uncertain function. Trimming pared 0 bases from V and 11 bases from J, leaving 16 bases between. The CDR3 runs 14 residues. The DNA of the CDR3 is TGCGCCAGCAGTCAATCGATCGCCCGGAGAGAGCAGTACTTC. Its protein product is CASSQSIARREQYF.

The gene calls are TRBV7-3 and TRBJ2-3; weak D call: TRBD2 (6 bases). This CDR3 has 15 residues. Trimming stripped 7 bases from V and 3 bases from J, with 17 bases between. Germline V CDR1 and CDR2: SGHTA, FQGTGA. The CDR3 is CASTLGRGVTDTQYF. For the CDR3, the DNA is TGTGCCAGCACCTTGGGGCGGGGAGTAACAGATACGCAGTATTTT.

The chain carries TRBV6-5 and TRBJ1-2; D gene unclear. The CDR3 runs to 14 residues. Trimming cost V 4 bases and J 6 bases, with 15 bases left between them. Looked up from germline, CDR1 is MNHEY and CDR2 is SVGAGI. This CDR3 is CASSSGQVANGYTF. The CDR3 nucleotides are TGTGCCAGCAGTTCCGGTCAGGTGGCTAATGGCTACACCTTC.